This T cell receptor (beta chain) was captured in a study of a mutant IDH1 vaccine in newly diagnosed glioma. For the study at large: Patients in the study were vaccinated eight times, receiving shots in weeks 1, 3, 5, 7, 11, 15, 19 and 23. Vaccination was launched 4-6 weeks after radiotherapy alone, or with temozolomide cycles. Most patients had radiochemotherapy with temozolomide before enrollment; others had one alone.

As for this clone: Its specificity is unknown.

The CDR3 is made up of 13 amino acids. V lost 6 bases, J lost 3 bases, and 13 bases lay in between. The V gene's germline CDR1 is SGHTS and CDR2 YDEGEE. The assay was immunoSEQ multiplex PCR, and TCRdb's table has in-frame clones only and misses some. Of tens of thousands of clones listed, roughly nine tenths are singletons. The time point: week 5, during vaccination. In every dose of vaccine, 300 ug of mutant IDH1 20-mer peptide was given alongside topical imiquimod. The donors had new WHO grade 3 or 4 astrocytomas; these were IDH1-mutant and ATRX-lost. The specimen was PBMCs, collected from a glioma patient whose treatment included an IDH1 peptide vaccine. The receptor was isolated from a woman between 45 and 60 years old with glioma. The V gene is TRBV5-8, the J gene TRBJ2-7; TRBD1 or TRBD2 may be the D gene (5 bases each). For the CDR3, the DNA is TGTGCCAGCAACAACGGGGCAGTCTACGAGCAGTACTTC. It encodes CASNNGAVYEQYF.